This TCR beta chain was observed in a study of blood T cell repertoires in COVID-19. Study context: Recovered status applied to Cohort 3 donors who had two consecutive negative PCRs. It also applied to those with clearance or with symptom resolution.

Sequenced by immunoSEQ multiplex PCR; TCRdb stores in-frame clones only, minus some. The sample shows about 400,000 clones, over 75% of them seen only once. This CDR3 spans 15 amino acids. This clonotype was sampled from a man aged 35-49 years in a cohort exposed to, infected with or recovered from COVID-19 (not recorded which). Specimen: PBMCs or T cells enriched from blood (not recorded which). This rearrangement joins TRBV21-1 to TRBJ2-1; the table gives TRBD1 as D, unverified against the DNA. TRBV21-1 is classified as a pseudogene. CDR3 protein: CASGEGQGIYNEQFF. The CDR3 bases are TGTGCCAGCGGCGAGGGACAGGGAATTTACAATGAGCAGTTCTTC.